This note documents a single T cell receptor beta chain sequence. What it binds is not known. The data were taken from a study of cytomegalovirus exposure and HLA in healthy donors. Regarding the study as a whole: Researchers reported that a few CMV-associated chains were confirmed in vitro as CMV antigen-specific. Rare TCR sequences dominated, though some public TCRs recurred in many donors.

From germline, CDR1 is SGHRS and CDR2 YFSETQ. This CDR3 is built from 15 residues. The V and J ends lost 4 bases and 0 bases respectively, with 14 bases between them. Produced via immunoSEQ multiplex PCR; TCRdb's table is partial and in-frame only. The sample records 100,000 to 120,000 clones, 70% to 90% being singletons. The clonotype originates from a woman in her thirties in good health and CMV-seropositive. The chain links TRBV5-1 to TRBJ2-7; D perhaps matches TRBD1 (6 bases). The sample was PBMCs. Here the CDR3 reads CASSTGQRSSYEQYF. DNA for the CDR3: TGCGCCAGCAGCACCGGACAGCGAAGCTCCTACGAGCAGTACTTC.